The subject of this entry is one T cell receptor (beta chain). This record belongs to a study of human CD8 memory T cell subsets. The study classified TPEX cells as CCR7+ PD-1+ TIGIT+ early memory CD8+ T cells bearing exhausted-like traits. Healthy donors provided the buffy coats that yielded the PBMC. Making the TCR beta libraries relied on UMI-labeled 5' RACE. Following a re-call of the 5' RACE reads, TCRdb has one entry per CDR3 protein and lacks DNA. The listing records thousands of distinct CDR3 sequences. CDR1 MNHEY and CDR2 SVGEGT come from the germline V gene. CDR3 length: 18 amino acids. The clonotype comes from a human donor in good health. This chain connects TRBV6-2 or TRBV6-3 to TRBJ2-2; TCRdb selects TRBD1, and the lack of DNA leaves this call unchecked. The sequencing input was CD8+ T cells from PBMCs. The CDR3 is CASSALVADDVNTGELFF.